Listed below are T cell receptor beta chains from one sample, sequenced in a study of T cells in Graves' hyperthyroidism and ophthalmopathy. TCRdb redid the calling of the multiplex PCR reads with MiXCR, one entry per CDR3 protein. The data hold hundreds of thousands of distinct CDR3 sequences, with roughly 45% observed a single time. The source material was peripheral blood or thyroid tissue (not recorded which). All receptors derive from an adult man with Graves' disease, either hyperthyroidism or ophthalmopathy (not recorded which). Each CDR3 is given with its conserved first and last residue. D genes are given only for firm matches. Rows may omit the clone size; those that give it use once, few, many or a size class.

V	D	J	size	CDR3	DNA
TRBV15	TRBD1	TRBJ1-2	NA	CATSRGGTGGYGYTF	TGTGCCACCAGCAGAGGCGGGACAGGGGGGTATGGCTACACCTTC
TRBV5-5	NA	TRBJ1-6	few	CASSLAQDNSPLHF	TGTGCCAGCAGCTTGGCACAGGATAATTCACCCCTCCACTTT
TRBV20-1	NA	TRBJ1-2	NA	CSARESRGSGYTF	TGCAGTGCTAGAGAATCGAGGGGTTCTGGCTACACCTTC
TRBV29-1	TRBD1	TRBJ1-2	NA	CSTDQGALGYTF	TGCAGCACCGACCAGGGGGCGCTTGGCTACACCTTC
TRBV28	NA	TRBJ1-1	NA	CASGTWNTEAFF	TGTGCCAGCGGGACGTGGAACACTGAAGCTTTCTTT
TRBV6-2/TRBV6-3	NA	TRBJ1-2	NA	CAPISPGGGYGYTF	TGTGCCCCCATAAGCCCTGGGGGTGGGTATGGCTACACCTTC
TRBV9	TRBD2	TRBJ2-5	NA	CASSVEGLAGEAQYF	TGTGCCAGCAGCGTAGAAGGACTAGCCGGGGAGGCCCAGTACTTC
TRBV20-1	TRBD1	TRBJ1-3	few	CSAREHRGSGNTIYF	TGCAGTGCTAGAGAGCACAGGGGATCTGGAAACACCATATATTTT
TRBV2	TRBD1	TRBJ1-1	many	CASSEYRGSSEAFF	TGTGCCAGCAGTGAATACAGGGGGTCCTCCGAAGCTTTCTTT
TRBV7-8	NA	TRBJ2-7	NA	CASSLKLSASYEQYF	TGTGCCAGCAGCTTAAAGCTAAGCGCCTCCTACGAGCAGTACTTC
TRBV7-9	TRBD1	TRBJ2-7	NA	CASSKTGLTYEQYF	TGTGCCAGCAGTAAGACAGGGTTGACCTACGAGCAGTACTTC
TRBV7-6	TRBD2	TRBJ2-7	few	CASSPGTIYEQYF	TGTGCCAGCAGCCCTGGGACTATTTACGAGCAGTACTTC
TRBV14	TRBD2	TRBJ2-2	few	CASRRAGGPSGELFF	TGTGCCAGCAGACGAGCGGGAGGGCCGTCCGGGGAGCTGTTTTTT
TRBV29-1	NA	TRBJ2-7	once	CSVEGEREQYF	TGCAGCGTTGAAGGGGAGAGGGAGCAGTACTTC
TRBV10-3	NA	TRBJ1-1	NA	CASSYREEAFF	TGTGCCAGCAGCTACAGGGAGGAGGCTTTCTTT
TRBV7-9	NA	TRBJ2-5	many	CASSLGQLYQETQYF	TGTGCCAGCAGCTTAGGACAGCTCTACCAAGAGACCCAGTACTTC
TRBV7-8	NA	TRBJ2-7	NA	CASSWASSNRYEQYF	TGTGCCAGCAGCTGGGCGTCGAGCAATCGGTACGAGCAGTACTTC
TRBV11-2	NA	TRBJ1-1	NA	CASSSLRDGSEAFF	TGTGCCAGCAGCTCCCTGCGAGATGGTAGTGAAGCTTTCTTT
TRBV6-5	NA	TRBJ2-7	NA	CASSTRGASYEQYF	TGTGCCAGCAGTACTAGGGGAGCCTCCTACGAGCAGTACTTC
TRBV10-2	NA	TRBJ2-5	NA	CASSARHGERETQYF	TGCGCCAGCAGTGCTAGACACGGGGAAAGAGAGACCCAGTACTTC
TRBV6-5	NA	TRBJ1-4	few	CASSYGGSDNEKLFF	TGTGCCAGCAGTTACGGAGGGTCCGATAATGAAAAACTGTTTTTT
TRBV20-1	NA	TRBJ1-1	NA	CSARDSWTGGDTEAFF	TGCAGTGCTAGAGATTCCTGGACGGGAGGCGACACTGAAGCTTTCTTT
TRBV2	NA	TRBJ1-6	few	CASSPQDSGSPLHF	TGTGCCAGCAGCCCTCAGGACAGTGGTTCACCCCTCCACTTT
TRBV2	TRBD1	TRBJ1-2	few	CASSVQGALDYGYTF	TGTGCCAGCAGTGTTCAGGGGGCGTTGGACTATGGCTACACCTTC
TRBV10-3	TRBD1	TRBJ1-6	NA	CAINDRGINSPLHF	TGTGCCATCAATGACAGGGGAATCAATTCACCCCTCCACTTT
TRBV10-3	TRBD1	TRBJ1-3	NA	CASRRDRAAGNTIYF	TGTGCCAGCAGAAGAGACAGGGCGGCTGGAAACACCATATATTTT